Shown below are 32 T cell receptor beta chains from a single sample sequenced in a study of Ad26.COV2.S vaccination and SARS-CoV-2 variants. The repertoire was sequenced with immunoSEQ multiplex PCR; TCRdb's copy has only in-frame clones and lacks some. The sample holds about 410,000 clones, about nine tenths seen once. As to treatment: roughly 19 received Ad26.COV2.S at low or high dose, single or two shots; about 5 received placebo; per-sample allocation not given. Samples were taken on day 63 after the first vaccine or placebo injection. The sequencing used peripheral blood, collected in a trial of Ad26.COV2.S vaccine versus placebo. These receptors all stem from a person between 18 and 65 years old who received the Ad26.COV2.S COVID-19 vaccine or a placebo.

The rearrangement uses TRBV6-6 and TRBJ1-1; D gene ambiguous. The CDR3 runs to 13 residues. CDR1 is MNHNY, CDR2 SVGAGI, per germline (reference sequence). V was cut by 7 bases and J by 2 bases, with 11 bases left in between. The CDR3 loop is CASNSGVNTEAFF. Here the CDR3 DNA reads TGTGCCAGCAATTCAGGAGTAAACACTGAAGCTTTCTTT.

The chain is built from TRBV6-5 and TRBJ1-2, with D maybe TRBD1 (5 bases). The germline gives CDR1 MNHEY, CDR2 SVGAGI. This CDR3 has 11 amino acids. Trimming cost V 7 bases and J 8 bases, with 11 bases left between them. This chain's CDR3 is CASTQGRGYTF. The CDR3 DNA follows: TGTGCCAGCACCCAGGGAAGAGGCTACACCTTC.

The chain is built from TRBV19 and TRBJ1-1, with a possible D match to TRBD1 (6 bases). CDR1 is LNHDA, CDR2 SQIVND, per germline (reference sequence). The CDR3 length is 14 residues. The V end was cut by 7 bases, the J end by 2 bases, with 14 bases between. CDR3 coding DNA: TGTGCCAGTACGACACAGGGAATAAACACTGAAGCTTTCTTT. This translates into CASTTQGINTEAFF.

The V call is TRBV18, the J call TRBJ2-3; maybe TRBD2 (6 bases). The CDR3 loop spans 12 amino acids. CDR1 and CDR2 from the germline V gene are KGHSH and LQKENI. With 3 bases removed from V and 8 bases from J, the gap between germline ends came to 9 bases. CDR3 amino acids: CASSPAEGTQYF. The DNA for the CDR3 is TGTGCCAGCTCACCGGCGGAGGGTACGCAGTATTTT.

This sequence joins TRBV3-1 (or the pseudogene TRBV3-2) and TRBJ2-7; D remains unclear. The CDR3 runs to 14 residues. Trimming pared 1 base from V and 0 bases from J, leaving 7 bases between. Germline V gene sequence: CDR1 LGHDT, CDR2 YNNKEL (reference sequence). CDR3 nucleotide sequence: TGTGCCAGCAGCCAAGGTATGAGCTCCTACGAGCAGTACTTC. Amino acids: CASSQGMSSYEQYF.

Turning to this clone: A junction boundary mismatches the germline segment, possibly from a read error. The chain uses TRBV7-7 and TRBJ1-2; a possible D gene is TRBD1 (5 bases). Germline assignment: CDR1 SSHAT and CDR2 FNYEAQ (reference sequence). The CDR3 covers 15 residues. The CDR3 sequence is CASSPQEWGWSGYTF. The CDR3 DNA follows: TGTGCTAGCAGCCCCCAAGAGTGGGGGTGGAGTGGCTACACCTTC.

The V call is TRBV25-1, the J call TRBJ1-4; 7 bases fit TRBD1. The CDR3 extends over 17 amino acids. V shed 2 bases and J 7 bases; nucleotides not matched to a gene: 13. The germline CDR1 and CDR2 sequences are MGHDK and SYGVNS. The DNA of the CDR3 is TGTGCCAGCAGTGAAACCAGAACCGGGACAGACGGTGAAAAACTGTTTTTT. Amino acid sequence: CASSETRTGTDGEKLFF.

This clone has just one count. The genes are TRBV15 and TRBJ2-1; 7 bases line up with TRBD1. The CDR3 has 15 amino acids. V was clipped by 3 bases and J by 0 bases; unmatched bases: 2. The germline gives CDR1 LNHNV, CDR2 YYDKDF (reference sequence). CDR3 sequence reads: CATSRGQSSYNEQFF. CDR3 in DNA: TGTGCCACCAGCAGGGGACAGAGCTCCTACAATGAGCAGTTCTTC.

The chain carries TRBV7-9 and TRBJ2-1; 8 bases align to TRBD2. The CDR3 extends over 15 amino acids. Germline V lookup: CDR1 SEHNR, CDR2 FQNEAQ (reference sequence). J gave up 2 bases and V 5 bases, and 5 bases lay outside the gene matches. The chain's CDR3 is CASSPSGGAYNEQFF. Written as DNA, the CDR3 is TGTGCCAGCAGCCCATCCGGGGGGGCCTACAATGAGCAGTTCTTC.

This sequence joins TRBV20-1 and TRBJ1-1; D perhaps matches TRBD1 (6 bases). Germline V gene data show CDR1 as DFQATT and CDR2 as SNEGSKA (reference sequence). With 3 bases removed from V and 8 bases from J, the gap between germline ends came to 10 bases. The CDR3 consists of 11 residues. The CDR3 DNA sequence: TGCAGTGCTAGTTCTGGGACAGAAGCTTTCTTT. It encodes CSASSGTEAFF.

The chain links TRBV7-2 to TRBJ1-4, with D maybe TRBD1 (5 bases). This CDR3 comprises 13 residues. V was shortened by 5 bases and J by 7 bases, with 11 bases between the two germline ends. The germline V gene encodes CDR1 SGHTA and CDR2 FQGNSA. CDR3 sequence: CASSVGGSEKLFF. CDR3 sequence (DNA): TGTGCCAGCAGCGTGGGGGGGAGTGAAAAACTGTTTTTT.

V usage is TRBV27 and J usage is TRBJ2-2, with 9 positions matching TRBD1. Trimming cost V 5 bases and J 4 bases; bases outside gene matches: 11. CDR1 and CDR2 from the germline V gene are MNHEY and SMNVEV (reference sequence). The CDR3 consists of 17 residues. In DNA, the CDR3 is TGTGCCAGCAGTCCTAAGGTGGGACAGGGCTTCACCGGGGAGCTGTTTTTT. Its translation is CASSPKVGQGFTGELFF.

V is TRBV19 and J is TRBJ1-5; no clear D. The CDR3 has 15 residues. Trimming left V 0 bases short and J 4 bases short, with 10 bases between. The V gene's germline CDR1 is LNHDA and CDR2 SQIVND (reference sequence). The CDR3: CASSIEGSRNQPQHF. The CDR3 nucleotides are TGTGCCAGTAGTATAGAAGGCAGTCGGAATCAGCCCCAGCATTTT.

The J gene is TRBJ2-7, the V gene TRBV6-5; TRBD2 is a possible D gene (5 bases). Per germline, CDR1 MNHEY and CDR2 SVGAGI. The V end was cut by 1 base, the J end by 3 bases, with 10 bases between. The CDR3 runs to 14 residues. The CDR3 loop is CASSYWVEGYEQYF. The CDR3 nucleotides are TGTGCCAGCAGTTACTGGGTAGAGGGCTACGAGCAGTACTTC.

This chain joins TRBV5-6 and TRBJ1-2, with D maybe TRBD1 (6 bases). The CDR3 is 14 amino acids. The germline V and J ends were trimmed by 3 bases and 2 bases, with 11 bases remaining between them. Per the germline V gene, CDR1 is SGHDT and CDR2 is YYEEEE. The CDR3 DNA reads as TGTGCCAGCAGCTGGGGGGGCTCAAACTATGGCTACACCTTC. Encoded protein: CASSWGGSNYGYTF.

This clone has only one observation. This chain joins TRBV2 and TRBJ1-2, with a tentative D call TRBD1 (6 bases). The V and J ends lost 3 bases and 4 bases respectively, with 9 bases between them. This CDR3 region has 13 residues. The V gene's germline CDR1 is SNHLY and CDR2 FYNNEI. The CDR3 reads CASSDQDSYGYTF. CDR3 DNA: TGTGCCAGCAGTGACCAGGACAGCTATGGCTACACCTTC.

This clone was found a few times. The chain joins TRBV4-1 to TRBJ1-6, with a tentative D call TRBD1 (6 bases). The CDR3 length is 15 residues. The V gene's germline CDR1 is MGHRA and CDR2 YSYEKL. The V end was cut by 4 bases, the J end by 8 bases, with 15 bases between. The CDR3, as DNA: TGCGCCAGCAGCCCGTTGACAGGAGAGTATTCACCCCTCCACTTT. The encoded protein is CASSPLTGEYSPLHF.

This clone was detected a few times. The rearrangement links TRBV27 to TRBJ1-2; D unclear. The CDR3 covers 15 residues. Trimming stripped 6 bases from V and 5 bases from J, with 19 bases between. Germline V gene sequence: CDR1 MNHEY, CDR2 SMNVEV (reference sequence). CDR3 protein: CASSPREVRVYGYTF. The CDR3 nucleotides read TGTGCCAGCAGCCCCAGAGAGGTGAGGGTGTATGGCTACACCTTC.

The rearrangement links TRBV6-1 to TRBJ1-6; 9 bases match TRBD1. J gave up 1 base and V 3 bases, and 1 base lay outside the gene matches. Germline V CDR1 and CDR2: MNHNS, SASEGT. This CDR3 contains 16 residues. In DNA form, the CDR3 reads TGTGCCAGCAGTGAGGGACAGGGATCCTATAATTCACCCCTCCACTTT. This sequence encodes CASSEGQGSYNSPLHF.

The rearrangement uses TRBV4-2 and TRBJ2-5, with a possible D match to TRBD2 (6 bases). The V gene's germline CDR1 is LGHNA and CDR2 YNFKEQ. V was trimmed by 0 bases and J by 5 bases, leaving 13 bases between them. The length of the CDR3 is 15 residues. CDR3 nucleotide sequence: TGTGCCAGCAGCCAAGATTACTCCGGGGGTGAGACCCAGTACTTC. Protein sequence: CASSQDYSGGETQYF.

The CDR3 protein is CASSLEGNSYEQYF. The CDR3 DNA is TGTGCCAGCAGCTTGGAGGGCAACTCCTACGAGCAGTACTTC. The J gene is TRBJ2-7, the V gene TRBV5-8, with D uncertain. This CDR3 comprises 14 residues. V was cut by 0 bases and J by 0 bases, with 7 bases left in between. Germline-derived CDR1 and CDR2 are SGHTS and YDEGEE.

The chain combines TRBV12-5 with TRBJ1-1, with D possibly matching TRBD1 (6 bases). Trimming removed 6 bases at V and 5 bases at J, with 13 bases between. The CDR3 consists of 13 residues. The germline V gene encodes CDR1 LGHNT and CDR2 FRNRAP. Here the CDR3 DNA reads TGTGCTAGTGGACCGGGACACCAAACTGAAGCTTTCTTT. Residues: CASGPGHQTEAFF.

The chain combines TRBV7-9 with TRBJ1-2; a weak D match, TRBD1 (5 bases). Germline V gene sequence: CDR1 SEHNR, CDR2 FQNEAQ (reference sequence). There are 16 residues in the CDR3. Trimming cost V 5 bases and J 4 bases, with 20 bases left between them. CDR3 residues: CASSEGDGHRGYGYTF. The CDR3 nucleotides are TGTGCCAGCAGCGAAGGGGACGGACATAGAGGCTATGGCTACACCTTC.

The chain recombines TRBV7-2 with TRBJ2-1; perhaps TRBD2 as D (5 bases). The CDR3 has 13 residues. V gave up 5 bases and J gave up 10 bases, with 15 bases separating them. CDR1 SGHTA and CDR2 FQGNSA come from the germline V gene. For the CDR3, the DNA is TGTGCCAGCAGCACCCGGGATCCCAGGGAGCAGTTCTTC. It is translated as CASSTRDPREQFF.

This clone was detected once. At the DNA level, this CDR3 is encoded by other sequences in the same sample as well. The CDR3 DNA follows: TGTGCCAGCAGCTTGGGGGGGAGCGGAAACACCATATATTTT. Amino acid sequence: CASSLGGSGNTIYF. The genes are TRBV5-5 and TRBJ1-3; D is possibly TRBD1 (5 bases). V was clipped by 0 bases and J by 4 bases, with 8 bases between them. CDR1 SGHKS and CDR2 YYEKEE come from the germline V gene (reference sequence). The CDR3 covers 14 residues.

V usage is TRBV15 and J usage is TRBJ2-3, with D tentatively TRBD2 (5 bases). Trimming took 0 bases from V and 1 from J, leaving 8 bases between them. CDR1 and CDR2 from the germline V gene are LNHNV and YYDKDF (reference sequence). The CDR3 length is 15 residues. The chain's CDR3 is CATSRDLGGTDTQYF. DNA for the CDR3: TGTGCCACCAGCAGAGATCTCGGGGGCACAGATACGCAGTATTTT.

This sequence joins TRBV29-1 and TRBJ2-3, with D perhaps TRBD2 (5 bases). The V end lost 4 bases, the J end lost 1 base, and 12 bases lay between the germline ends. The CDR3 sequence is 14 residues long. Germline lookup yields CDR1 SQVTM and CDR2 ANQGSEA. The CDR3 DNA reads TGCAGCGTTGGGTCCGGGAAGGGCACAGATACGCAGTATTTT. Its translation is CSVGSGKGTDTQYF.

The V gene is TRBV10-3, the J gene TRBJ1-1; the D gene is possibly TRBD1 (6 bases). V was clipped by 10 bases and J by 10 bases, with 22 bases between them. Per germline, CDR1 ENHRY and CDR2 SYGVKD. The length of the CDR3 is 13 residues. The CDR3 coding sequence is TGTGCCACCAAGGGCCCGGGGGCAGGTCGAGCTTTCTTT. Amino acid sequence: CATKGPGAGRAFF.

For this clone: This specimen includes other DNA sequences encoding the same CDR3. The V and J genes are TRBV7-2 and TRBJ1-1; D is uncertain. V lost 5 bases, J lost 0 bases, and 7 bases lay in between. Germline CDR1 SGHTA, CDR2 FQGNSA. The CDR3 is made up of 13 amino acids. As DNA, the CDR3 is TGTGCCAGCAGCCAAGGGATGAACACTGAAGCTTTCTTT. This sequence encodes CASSQGMNTEAFF.

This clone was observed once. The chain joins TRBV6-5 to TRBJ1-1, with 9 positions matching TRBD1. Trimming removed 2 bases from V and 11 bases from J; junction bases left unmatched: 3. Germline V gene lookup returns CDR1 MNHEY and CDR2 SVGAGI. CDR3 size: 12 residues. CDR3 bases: TGTGCCAGCAGTTACGGGACAGGGTTCGCTTTCTTT. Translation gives CASSYGTGFAFF.

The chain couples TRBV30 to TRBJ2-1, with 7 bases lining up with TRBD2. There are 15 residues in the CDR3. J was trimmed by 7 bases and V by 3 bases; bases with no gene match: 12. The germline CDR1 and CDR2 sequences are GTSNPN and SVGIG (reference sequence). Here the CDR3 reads CAWSPGLGEWNEQFF. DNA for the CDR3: TGTGCCTGGAGCCCCGGACTAGGGGAGTGGAATGAGCAGTTCTTC.

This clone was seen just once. The CDR3 loop reads CSVEGRAGGWTFF. In DNA form, the CDR3 reads TGCAGCGTTGAAGGTCGGGCAGGGGGCTGGACTTTCTTT. The rearrangement joins TRBV29-1 to TRBJ1-1; 8 nucleotides match TRBD1. The CDR3 length is 13 residues. J was trimmed by 12 bases and V by 1 base; bases with no gene match: 10. Germline assignment: CDR1 SQVTM and CDR2 ANQGSEA. Supplemented by reference TRBV29-1 and TRBJ1-1, the full variable domain reads SAVISQKPSRDICQRGTSLTIQCQVDSQVTMMFWYRQQPGQSLTLIATANQGSEATYESGFVIDKFPISRPNLTFSTLTVSNMSPEDSSIYLCSVEGRAGGWTFFGQGTRLTVV.